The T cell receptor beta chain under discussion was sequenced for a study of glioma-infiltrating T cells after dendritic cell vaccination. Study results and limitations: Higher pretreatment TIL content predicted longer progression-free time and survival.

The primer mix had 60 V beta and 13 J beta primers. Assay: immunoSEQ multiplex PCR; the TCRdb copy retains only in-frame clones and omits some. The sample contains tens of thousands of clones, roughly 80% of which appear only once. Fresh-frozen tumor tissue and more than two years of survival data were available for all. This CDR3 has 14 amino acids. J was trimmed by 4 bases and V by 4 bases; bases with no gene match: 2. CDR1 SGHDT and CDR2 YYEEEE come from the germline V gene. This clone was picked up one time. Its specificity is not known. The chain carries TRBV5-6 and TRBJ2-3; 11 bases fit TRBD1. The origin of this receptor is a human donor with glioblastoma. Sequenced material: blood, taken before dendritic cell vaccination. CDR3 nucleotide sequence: TGTGCCAGCAGCCGGGACAGGGGGGCAGATACGCAGTATTTT. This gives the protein CASSRDRGADTQYF. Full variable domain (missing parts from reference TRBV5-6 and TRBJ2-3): DAGVTQSPTHLIKTRGQQVTLRCSPKSGHDTVSWYQQALGQGPQFIFQYYEEEERQRGNFPDRFSGHQFPNYSSELNVNALLLGDSALYLCASSRDRGADTQYFGPGTRLTVL.